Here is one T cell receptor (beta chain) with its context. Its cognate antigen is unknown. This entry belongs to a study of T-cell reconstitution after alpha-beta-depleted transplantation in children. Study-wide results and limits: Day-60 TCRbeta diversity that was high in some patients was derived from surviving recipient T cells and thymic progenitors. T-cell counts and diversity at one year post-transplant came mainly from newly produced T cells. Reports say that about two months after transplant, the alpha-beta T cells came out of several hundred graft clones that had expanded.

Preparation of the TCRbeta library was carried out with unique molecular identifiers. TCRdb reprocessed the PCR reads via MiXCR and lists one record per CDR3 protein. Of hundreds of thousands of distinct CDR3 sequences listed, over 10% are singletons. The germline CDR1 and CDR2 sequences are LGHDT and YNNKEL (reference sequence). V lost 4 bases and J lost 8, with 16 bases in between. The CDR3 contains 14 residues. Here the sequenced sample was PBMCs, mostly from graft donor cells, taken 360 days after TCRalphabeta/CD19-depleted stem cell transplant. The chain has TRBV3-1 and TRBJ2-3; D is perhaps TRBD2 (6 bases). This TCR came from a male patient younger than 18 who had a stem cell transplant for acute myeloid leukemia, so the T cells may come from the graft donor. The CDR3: CASSPGLFSRTQYF. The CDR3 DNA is TGTGCCAGCAGCCCGGGACTTTTCTCACGTACGCAGTATTTT.